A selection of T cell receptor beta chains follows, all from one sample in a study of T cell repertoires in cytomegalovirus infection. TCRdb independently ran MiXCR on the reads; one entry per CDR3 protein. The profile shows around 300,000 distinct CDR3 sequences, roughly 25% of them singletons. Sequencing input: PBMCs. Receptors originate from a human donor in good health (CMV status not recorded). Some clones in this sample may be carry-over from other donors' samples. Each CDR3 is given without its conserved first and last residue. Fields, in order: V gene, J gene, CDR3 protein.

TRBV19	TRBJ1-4	ATKEGGTNEKLF
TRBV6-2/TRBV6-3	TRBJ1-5	ASSYGQPNQPQH
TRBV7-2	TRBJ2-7	ASSLVEGGEQY
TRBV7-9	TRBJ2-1	ASSLPPLAGGHYNEQF
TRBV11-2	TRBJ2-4	ASSLGSGTAKNIQY
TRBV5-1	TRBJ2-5	ASSLAQNQETQY
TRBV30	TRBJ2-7	AWRISGSSEQY
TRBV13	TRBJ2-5	ASSASGFQETQY
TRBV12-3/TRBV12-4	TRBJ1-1	ASRWDTDTEAF
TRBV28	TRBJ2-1	ASSSLLAESYNEQF
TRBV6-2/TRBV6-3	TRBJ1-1	ASSSPTGGNLITEAF
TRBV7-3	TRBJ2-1	ASSRSLANDNEQF
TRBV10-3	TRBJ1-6	AIRGAQGNSPLH
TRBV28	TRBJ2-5	ASSPPGGQQTQY
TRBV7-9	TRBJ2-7	ASSIDRDRY
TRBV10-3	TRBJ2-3	AISQTGITDTQY
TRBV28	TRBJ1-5	ASSSTGGSNQPQH
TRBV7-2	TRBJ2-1	ASSSGQGAGEQF
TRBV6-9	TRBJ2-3	ASRRAGSNTQY
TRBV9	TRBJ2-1	ASSVGLAEYNEQF
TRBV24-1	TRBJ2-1	ATDRGRSANEQF
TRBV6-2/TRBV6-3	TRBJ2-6	ASSYRYRDANVLT
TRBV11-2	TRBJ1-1	ASRIRDTDNTEAF
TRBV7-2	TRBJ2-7	ASSLDGRNSYEQY
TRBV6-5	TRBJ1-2	ASSYHTPDRNYGYT
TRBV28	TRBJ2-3	ASSGWVSGGYTDTQY
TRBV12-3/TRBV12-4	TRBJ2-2	ASSRSNRRTGELF
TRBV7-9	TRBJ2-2	ASSPGLSNTGELF
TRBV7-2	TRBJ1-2	ASSLSDRSNYGYT
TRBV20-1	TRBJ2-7	SAIPGTGGYEQY
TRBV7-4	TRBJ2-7	ASSGGTGGGYEQY
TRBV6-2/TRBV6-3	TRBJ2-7	ASSLTGTPYEQY
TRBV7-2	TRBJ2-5	ASSSTGGLETQY
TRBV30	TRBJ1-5	AWSAPGTEYIIQPQH
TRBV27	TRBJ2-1	ASSLFFAGEGNEQF
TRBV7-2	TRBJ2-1	ASSLITGAGYNEQF
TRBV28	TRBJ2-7	ASKNPNYEQY
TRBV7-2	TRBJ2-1	ASSSRGAGGTSSYNEQF
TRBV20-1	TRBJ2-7	SVRLAGSGEQY
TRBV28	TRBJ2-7	ASSQNPHAGPIYEQY
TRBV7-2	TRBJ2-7	ASSLVLSSYEQY
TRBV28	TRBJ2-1	ASRPERDRGNNEQF